This TCR beta chain was sequenced during a study of control samples from healthy donors and cancer patients. Sequencing used immunoSEQ multiplex PCR; TCRdb keeps in-frame clones, though not all of them. Among about 170,000 clones listed, around 92% were seen once. This CDR3 has 15 amino acids. Germline assignment: CDR1 MNHEY and CDR2 SVGEGT. The V gene lost 6 bases and the J gene lost 0 bases, with 9 bases spanning the gap. The chain is built from TRBV6-2 or TRBV6-3 and TRBJ2-6; perhaps TRBD2 as D (6 bases). Sequenced sample: blood. The clonotype was recovered from a woman in her thirties in good health. The CDR3 here is CASSRLDSGANVLTF. CDR3 in DNA: TGTGCCAGCAGCCGACTAGACTCTGGGGCCAACGTCCTGACTTTC.